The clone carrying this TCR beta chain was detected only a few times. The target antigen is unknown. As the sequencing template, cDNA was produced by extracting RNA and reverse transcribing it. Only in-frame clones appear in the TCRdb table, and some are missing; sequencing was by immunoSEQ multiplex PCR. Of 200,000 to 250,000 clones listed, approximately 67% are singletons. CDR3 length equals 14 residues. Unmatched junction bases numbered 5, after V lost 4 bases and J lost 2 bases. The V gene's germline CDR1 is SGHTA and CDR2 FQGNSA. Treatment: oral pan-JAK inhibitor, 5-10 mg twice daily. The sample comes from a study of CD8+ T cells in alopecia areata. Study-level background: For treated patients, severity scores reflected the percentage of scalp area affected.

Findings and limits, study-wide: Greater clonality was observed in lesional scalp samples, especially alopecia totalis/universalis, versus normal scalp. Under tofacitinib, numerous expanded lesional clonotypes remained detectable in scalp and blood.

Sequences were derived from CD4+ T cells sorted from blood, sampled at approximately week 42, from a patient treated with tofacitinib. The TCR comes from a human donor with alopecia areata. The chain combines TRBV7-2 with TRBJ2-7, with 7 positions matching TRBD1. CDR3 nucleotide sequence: TGTGCCAGCAGCTCCCAGACAGGGCCCTACGAGCAGTACTTC. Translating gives CASSSQTGPYEQYF.